Presented here are 31 T cell receptor beta chains from one specimen sequenced in a study of blood T cell repertoires in COVID-19. Clones were read by immunoSEQ multiplex PCR, and TCRdb kept only the in-frame ones, dropping some. The sample has some 140,000 clones; around 83% are singletons. The source material was PBMCs or T cells enriched from blood (not recorded which). These receptors all stem from a man aged 50-60 years who had recovered from COVID-19.

The gene calls are TRBV6-5 and TRBJ1-2; the match to TRBD1 covers 8 bases. There are 16 residues in the CDR3. The V gene end was trimmed by 2 bases and the J gene end by 3 bases; junction bases not matched to a gene: 8. Germline CDR1 and CDR2: MNHEY and SVGAGI. The CDR3 region is CASSYPKDREDYGYTF. The CDR3 DNA is TGTGCCAGCAGTTACCCGAAGGACAGGGAGGACTATGGCTACACCTTC.

The V gene is TRBV28, the J gene TRBJ2-5; weak D call: TRBD1 (6 bases). The CDR3 spans 17 residues. The germline V gene has CDR1 MDHEN and CDR2 SYDVKM. The V end was cut by 6 bases, the J end by 0 bases, with 20 bases between. DNA for the CDR3: TGTGCCAGCAGACCTGACAGGCGTTTGTGGTACCAAGAGACCCAGTACTTC. Encoded protein: CASRPDRRLWYQETQYF.

J is TRBJ2-5 and V is TRBV19; 14 bases are shared with TRBD2. This CDR3 is 17 amino acids long. Trimming removed 3 bases from V and 4 bases from J; junction bases left unmatched: 7. Germline lookup yields CDR1 LNHDA and CDR2 SQIVND (reference sequence). CDR3 sequence reads: CASSMRGLAGVGETQYF. For the CDR3, the DNA is TGTGCCAGTAGTATGCGGGGACTAGCGGGGGTAGGAGAGACCCAGTACTTC. The entire variable domain, with the rest obtained from reference TRBV19 and TRBJ2-5, is as follows: DGGITQSPKYLFRKEGQNVTLSCEQNLNHDAMYWYRQDPGQGLRLIYYSQIVNDFQKGDIAEGYSVSREKKESFPLTVTSAQKNPTAFYLCASSMRGLAGVGETQYFGPGTRLLVL.

This chain joins TRBV5-1 and TRBJ1-4, with D possibly being TRBD1 (6 bases). The CDR3 length is 14 residues. The germline V and J ends were trimmed by 5 bases and 0 bases, with 8 bases remaining between them. CDR1 and CDR2 (germline): SGHRS, YFSETQ. CDR3 in DNA: TGCGCCAGCAGTTCAGGGGCAACTAATGAAAAACTGTTTTTT. Translation: CASSSGATNEKLFF.

The gene calls are TRBV4-2 and TRBJ2-7; 8 bases agree with TRBD2. Germline CDR1 is LGHNA and CDR2 is YNFKEQ. Trimming took 4 bases from V and 3 from J; bases not matched to a gene: 8. The CDR3 is 15 residues long. The CDR3 region is CASSPSAGEFYEQYF. The CDR3 coding sequence is TGTGCCAGCAGCCCTTCAGCGGGGGAGTTCTACGAGCAGTACTTC.

V is TRBV5-8 and J is TRBJ1-3; no reliable D call. The CDR3 is made up of 15 amino acids. Trimming cost V 1 base and J 2 bases, with 10 bases left between them. Germline lookup yields CDR1 SGHTS and CDR2 YDEGEE. CDR3 nucleotides: TGTGCCAGCAGCTTGTCTGGCAGTCCTGGAAACACCATATATTTT. It translates to CASSLSGSPGNTIYF.

The rearrangement joins TRBV29-1 to TRBJ2-7; D perhaps matches TRBD2 (5 bases). There are 12 residues in the CDR3. The germline CDR1 and CDR2 sequences are SQVTM and ANQGSEA. V was cut by 6 bases and J by 3 bases, with 12 bases left in between. The CDR3: CSVSIGGYEQYF. CDR3 bases: TGCAGCGTATCTATCGGAGGCTACGAGCAGTACTTC.

The genes are TRBV19 and TRBJ2-2, with no clear D. Germline CDR1 LNHDA, CDR2 SQIVND (reference sequence). This CDR3 contains 15 residues. The ends were cut back, 10 bases at V and 0 bases at J, with 15 bases in the middle. Here the CDR3 DNA reads TGTGCCACCTTTCCGAACACACCGAACACCGGGGAGCTGTTTTTT. Protein sequence: CATFPNTPNTGELFF.

The chain joins TRBV21-1 to TRBJ2-1; the DNA was not used to check the table's D call, TRBD2. TRBV21-1 represents a pseudogene. The CDR3 totals 15 residues. The CDR3 reads CASRHTSGGAHEQFF. In nucleotides, the CDR3 is TGTGCCAGCAGACATACTAGCGGGGGGGCCCATGAGCAGTTCTTC.

The chain employs TRBV19 and TRBJ2-2; no definite D call. CDR3 length: 15 amino acids. Germline CDR1 is LNHDA and CDR2 is SQIVND (reference sequence). Trimming pared 5 bases from V and 2 bases from J, leaving 12 bases between. In DNA, the CDR3 is TGTGCCAGTAGTTTCCAGAACCTTAACACCGGGGAGCTGTTTTTT. This translates into CASSFQNLNTGELFF.

The V gene is TRBV28, the J gene TRBJ1-1; 7 bases line up with TRBD1. Trimming cost V 5 bases and J 5 bases; bases outside gene matches: 11. CDR1 and CDR2 from the germline V gene are MDHEN and SYDVKM. This CDR3 is built from 15 residues. The CDR3 protein is CASSIATGWGTEAFF. In nucleotides, the CDR3 is TGTGCCAGCAGTATAGCGACAGGGTGGGGGACTGAAGCTTTCTTT.

J is TRBJ2-7 and V is TRBV3-1 (or the pseudogene TRBV3-2); D perhaps matches TRBD2 (6 bases). The CDR3 spans 15 residues. The germline V gene encodes CDR1 LGHDT and CDR2 YNNKEL (reference sequence). V was pared by 0 bases and J by 3 bases, with 12 bases between. CDR3 in DNA: TGTGCCAGCAGCCAAGATATCGTGCGGGGCTACGAGCAGTACTTC. Protein product: CASSQDIVRGYEQYF.

The CDR3 nucleotides are TGTGCCAGCAGCACCCGACAGGATCAGCCCCAGCATTTT. The encoded protein is CASSTRQDQPQHF. The chain carries TRBV7-2 and TRBJ1-5; the D gene is possibly TRBD1 (6 bases). From germline, CDR1 is SGHTA and CDR2 FQGNSA. V was pared by 5 bases and J by 5 bases, with 10 bases between. The CDR3 contains 13 residues.

This chain connects TRBV25-1 to TRBJ2-5; perhaps TRBD2 as D (5 bases). Per the germline V gene, CDR1 is MGHDK and CDR2 is SYGVNS. The CDR3 covers 15 residues. Between the trimmed V and J ends, which lost 2 bases and 1 base, there was a span of 11 bases. Here the CDR3 DNA reads TGTGCCAGCAGTGAAAGTAGAGGGATCCAAGAGACCCAGTACTTC. It specifies CASSESRGIQETQYF.

The chain carries TRBV18 and TRBJ1-3; possible D gene TRBD1, 6 bases. Germline V gene data show CDR1 as KGHSH and CDR2 as LQKENI. The CDR3 totals 15 residues. V was pared by 4 bases and J by 4 bases, with 14 bases between. The CDR3 loop reads CASSLYRVTGNTIYF. The CDR3 DNA is TGTGCCAGCTCACTGTACAGGGTGACGGGAAACACCATATATTTT.

The chain employs TRBV10-3 and TRBJ2-5; 7 nucleotides align to TRBD1. Trimming at V came to 4 bases and at J to 1 base, leaving 3 bases not matched to a gene. The CDR3 spans 14 residues. The V gene's germline CDR1 is ENHRY and CDR2 SYGVKD. The CDR3 loop is CAISATGPQETQYF. Here the CDR3 DNA reads TGTGCCATCAGTGCGACAGGGCCCCAAGAGACCCAGTACTTC.

The table lists this clone with a count of one. The chain has TRBV18 and TRBJ2-7; TRBD1 agrees at 7 bases. Trimming at V came to 4 bases and at J to 0 bases, leaving 3 bases not matched to a gene. This CDR3 has 14 residues. Germline V gene lookup returns CDR1 KGHSH and CDR2 LQKENI. The CDR3 is CASSQNRGSYEQYF. In DNA, the CDR3 is TGTGCCAGCTCACAGAACAGGGGCTCCTACGAGCAGTACTTC.

The V and J genes are TRBV7-9 and TRBJ2-3; the D gene is possibly TRBD2 (6 bases). The CDR3 sequence is 16 residues long. The germline V gene has CDR1 SEHNR and CDR2 FQNEAQ (reference sequence). Trimming removed 1 base from V and 5 bases from J, with 16 bases in between. CDR3 sequence: CASSLVLADLRDTQYF. DNA for the CDR3: TGTGCCAGCAGCTTAGTATTAGCGGACCTCCGAGATACGCAGTATTTT. Full variable domain (outside the CDR3, taken from reference TRBV7-9 and TRBJ2-3): DTGVSQNPRHKITKRGQNVTFRCDPISEHNRLYWYRQTLGQGPEFLTYFQNEAQLEKSRLLSDRFSAERPKGSFSTLEIQRTEQGDSAMYLCASSLVLADLRDTQYFGPGTRLTVL.

The chain couples TRBV2 to TRBJ2-7; D possibly corresponds to TRBD2 (7 bases). Germline V gene sequence: CDR1 SNHLY, CDR2 FYNNEI. V shed 4 bases and J shed 0 bases, with 13 bases lying between them. The CDR3 spans 15 residues. In DNA form, the CDR3 reads TGTGCCAGCAGTGGGAAGGGGGGGTCCTCCTACGAGCAGTACTTC. This codes for CASSGKGGSSYEQYF.

The chain is built from TRBV6-5 and TRBJ2-3; possible D gene TRBD2, 5 bases. The CDR3 runs to 14 residues. The ends were cut back, 4 bases at V and 1 base at J, with 9 bases in the middle. Germline-derived CDR1 and CDR2 are MNHEY and SVGAGI. The CDR3 here is CASSFSAGTDTQYF. The CDR3 DNA reads TGTGCCAGCAGTTTTTCAGCGGGCACAGATACGCAGTATTTT.

The rearrangement links TRBV6-5 to TRBJ2-3; D unclear. The CDR3 is made up of 12 amino acids. Germline lookup yields CDR1 MNHEY and CDR2 SVGAGI. Trimming shortened V by 6 bases and J by 1 base, and 5 bases separated the two germline ends. The CDR3 protein is CASSSGTDTQYF. The CDR3 DNA is TGTGCCAGCAGCTCTGGCACAGATACGCAGTATTTT.

The chain couples TRBV7-3 to TRBJ2-7; D is perhaps TRBD2 (5 bases). V lost 5 bases, J lost 3 bases, and 17 bases lay in between. Germline CDR1 is SGHTA and CDR2 is FQGTGA. The CDR3 is 15 residues long. CDR3 region: CASSAGPATLYEQYF. CDR3 bases: TGTGCCAGCAGCGCGGGCCCAGCGACCCTCTACGAGCAGTACTTC.

The rearrangement joins TRBV5-1 to TRBJ1-4; D not resolved. The CDR3 has 15 amino acids. Germline V lookup: CDR1 SGHRS, CDR2 YFSETQ. Trimming took off 4 bases at V and 0 bases at J, with 10 bases between the two ends. CDR3 region: CASSNIFATNEKLFF. Here the CDR3 DNA reads TGCGCCAGCAGCAATATATTTGCAACTAATGAAAAACTGTTTTTT.

This clone was found a few times. This chain joins TRBV2 and TRBJ1-3; 7 positions match TRBD1. This CDR3 is 14 amino acids long. The V segment lost 7 bases and the J segment 0 bases; nucleotides outside the gene matches: 3. From germline, CDR1 is SNHLY and CDR2 FYNNEI. The CDR3 here is CASNGQDSGNTIYF. CDR3 nucleotides: TGTGCCAGCAACGGACAGGACTCTGGAAACACCATATATTTT.

The chain is built from TRBV6-5 and TRBJ2-2; no definite D call. The germline V gene encodes CDR1 MNHEY and CDR2 SVGAGI. This CDR3 is 14 amino acids long. V gave up 2 bases and J gave up 5 bases, with 9 bases separating them. The DNA for the CDR3 is TGTGCCAGCAGTTACGGCTACGGGACCGGGGAGCTGTTTTTT. Translating it yields CASSYGYGTGELFF.

The V gene is TRBV6-6, the J gene TRBJ2-7; 10 bases map to TRBD1. The J segment lost 8 bases and the V segment lost 8 bases, leaving 12 bases of the junction unmatched. Germline-derived CDR1 and CDR2 are MNHNY and SVGAGI (reference sequence). The CDR3 sequence is 14 residues long. The chain's CDR3 is CASAPDRGAPKQYF. CDR3 bases: TGTGCCAGCGCCCCGGACAGGGGGGCCCCAAAGCAGTACTTC.

This chain joins TRBV7-6 and TRBJ1-4; 8 bases fit TRBD1. V shed 2 bases, J shed 5 bases, and the junction held 7 bases outside the gene matches. Germline lookup yields CDR1 SGHVS and CDR2 FNYEAQ. The CDR3 is 16 amino acids. CDR3 residues: CASSLYSRQGNEKLFF. The CDR3 nucleotides read TGTGCCAGCAGCTTATATTCTCGACAGGGGAATGAAAAACTGTTTTTT.

This sequence joins TRBV4-3 and TRBJ1-2; a possible D gene is TRBD1 (6 bases). Germline V gene sequence: CDR1 LGHNA, CDR2 YSLEER. With 4 bases removed from V and 0 bases from J, the gap between germline ends came to 15 bases. This CDR3 spans 16 amino acids. Here the CDR3 reads CASSRGKGGANYGYTF. Here the CDR3 DNA reads TGCGCCAGCAGCCGAGGAAAGGGGGGGGCTAACTATGGCTACACCTTC.

This rearrangement joins TRBV12-3 or TRBV12-4 to TRBJ1-1; D might be TRBD1 (6 bases). This CDR3 is built from 12 residues. Trimming shortened V by 6 bases and J by 7 bases, and 12 bases separated the two germline ends. DNA of the CDR3: TGTGCCAGCAGAGCAACAGGGCTTGAAGCTTTCTTT. It yields the protein CASRATGLEAFF.

The chain is built from TRBV10-3 and TRBJ1-1, with a tentative D call TRBD1 (6 bases). CDR1 is ENHRY and CDR2 is SYGVKD in the germline V gene. CDR3 length: 13 amino acids. V was pared by 7 bases and J by 6 bases, with 15 bases between. DNA for the CDR3: TGTGCCATCAAGGGGGATTATGGCGCTGAAGCTTTCTTT. Its protein product is CAIKGDYGAEAFF.

The chain employs TRBV12-5 and TRBJ1-1; D is possibly TRBD1 (6 bases). CDR1 and CDR2 from the germline V gene are LGHNT and FRNRAP. CDR3 length equals 13 residues. V dropped 6 bases and J dropped 1 base, with 9 bases sitting between them. This CDR3 reads CASGLGGNTEAFF. The CDR3 bases are TGTGCTAGTGGCCTAGGGGGGAACACTGAAGCTTTCTTT.